The clone carrying this T cell receptor (beta chain) showed up just a few times. The target antigen is unknown. Mouse gene names and germline throughout. The observed sequence ends 4 residues before the CDR3 terminus, with the missing tail filled in from the germline J gene. These data are taken from a study of CD8+ T cells in alopecia areata. The wider study: Skin grafts from approximately 6-13-month-old C3H/HeJ donors with spontaneous alopecia were placed on roughly 7-10-week-old female C3H/HeJ mice.

Trimming took 4 bases from V and 0 from J, leaving 7 bases between them. The germline V gene encodes CDR1 NNHDY and CDR2 SYVADS. This CDR3 has 13 residues. Findings of the study overall: Patients showed less clear TCR sequence sharing than mice, possibly partly because of HLA diversity. Higher clonality than in normal scalp was seen in lesional scalp, especially alopecia totalis/universalis.

Isolated RNA was reverse transcribed into cDNA used as the sequencing template. Clones were read by immunoSEQ multiplex PCR, and TCRdb kept only the in-frame ones, dropping some. The sample was found to contain around 100,000 clones, and every one recurs. Sequencing used lesional skin. The receptor was derived from a C3H/HeJ mouse with alopecia areata. Strain haplotype (MHC): H2-k. The chain links TRBV13-3 to TRBJ1-2; no reliable D call. The part of the CDR3 DNA that was read is TGTGCCAGCAGTCTCGCAGCAAACTCC. This translates into CASSLAANS. The full CDR3 protein reads CASSLAANSDYTF.